These T cell receptor beta chains were read from a single sample in a study of control samples from healthy donors and cancer patients. Repertoires were generated with immunoSEQ multiplex PCR, while TCRdb's copy carries only in-frame clones and drops some. The sample carries some 250,000 clones, roughly four fifths recorded once. Sequenced input: PBMCs. All receptors come from a woman aged 55-70 years with lung cancer. The CDR3 runs from the conserved cysteine through the conserved F or W. The D gene is left open where the match is weak. Size values are once, few and many counts, or a class for expanded clones, and some rows have none.

d_gene	v_gene	abundance	j_gene	CDR3aa	CDR3nt
TRBD1	TRBV18	NA	TRBJ1-6	CASSGDSRNSPLHF	TGTGCCAGCTCAGGGGACAGTCGAAATTCACCCCTCCACTTT
NA	TRBV11-2	NA	TRBJ1-2	CASSPQGHGYTF	TGTGCCAGCAGCCCGCAGGGCCATGGCTACACCTTC
NA	TRBV3-1/TRBV3-2	NA	TRBJ2-3	CASSHLGRDTDTQYF	TGTGCCAGCAGCCATTTAGGGCGGGACACAGATACGCAGTATTTT
NA	TRBV7-9	NA	TRBJ1-1	CASSIPGPAEAFF	TGTGCCAGCAGCATACCAGGGCCGGCTGAAGCTTTCTTT
NA	TRBV6-5	NA	TRBJ1-2	CASSPEGTGVGGYTF	TGTGCCAGCAGTCCCGAGGGGACCGGGGTCGGGGGCTACACCTTC
TRBD2	TRBV19	many	TRBJ2-1	CASIGASGSKVYNEQFF	TGTGCCAGCATAGGGGCTAGCGGGAGTAAGGTTTACAATGAGCAGTTCTTC
TRBD2	TRBV27	once	TRBJ2-2	CASSLSGLAGTNTGELFF	TGTGCCAGCAGTCTATCGGGACTAGCGGGAACGAACACCGGGGAGCTGTTTTTT
NA	TRBV5-1	NA	TRBJ2-1	CASSFGQGNNEQFF	TGCGCCAGCAGCTTCGGCCAGGGCAACAATGAGCAGTTCTTC
NA	TRBV5-1	NA	TRBJ1-1	CASSPNRAVTEAFF	TGCGCCAGCAGCCCTAACAGGGCAGTCACTGAAGCTTTCTTT
NA	TRBV6-6	NA	TRBJ1-2	CASSYLETQFYTF	TGTGCCAGCAGTTACTTAGAGACGCAGTTCTACACCTTC
NA	TRBV27	NA	TRBJ2-7	CASSSEGEVSYEQYF	TGTGCCAGCAGTTCCGAGGGGGAGGTATCGTACGAGCAGTACTTC
TRBD1	TRBV5-1	NA	TRBJ1-2	CASRAGTGGYGYTF	TGCGCCAGCAGGGCAGGGACAGGGGGCTATGGCTACACCTTC
TRBD1	TRBV2	few	TRBJ1-6	CASGRETGDSPLHF	TGTGCCAGCGGCCGTGAGACAGGGGATTCACCCCTCCACTTT
TRBD1	TRBV29-1	NA	TRBJ2-1	CSADRGEDEQFF	TGCAGTGCTGACAGGGGAGAGGATGAGCAGTTCTTC
TRBD1	TRBV18	NA	TRBJ1-4	CASSARQGLENEKLFF	TGTGCCAGCTCGGCTCGACAGGGCCTAGAGAATGAAAAACTGTTTTTT
NA	TRBV20-1	NA	TRBJ1-1	CSDVNTEAFF	TGCAGCGACGTGAACACTGAAGCTTTCTTT
NA	TRBV6-5	NA	TRBJ1-3	CASSRGRNTGNTIYF	TGTGCCAGCAGCCGGGGACGGAACACAGGAAACACCATATATTTT
TRBD2	TRBV2	NA	TRBJ2-1	CASSGRLALGEQFF	TGTGCCAGCAGTGGTCGACTAGCGCTCGGTGAGCAGTTCTTC
NA	TRBV20-1	NA	TRBJ1-1	CRTQGLTEAFF	TGCAGGACGCAAGGGCTCACTGAAGCTTTCTTT
TRBD1	TRBV5-6	once	TRBJ2-5	CASSLGQGGASQYF	TGTGCCAGCAGCCTCGGACAGGGGGGTGCGAGCCAGTACTTC
NA	TRBV6-5	NA	TRBJ2-3	CASSSPNGESTDTQYF	TGTGCCAGCAGTTCCCCCAACGGGGAGAGCACAGATACGCAGTATTTT
TRBD1	TRBV5-8	NA	TRBJ1-5	CASSWMGQNNQPQHF	TGTGCCAGCAGCTGGATGGGACAGAACAATCAGCCCCAGCATTTT
TRBD2	TRBV4-2	NA	TRBJ2-1	CASSQTSTSGYNEQFF	TGTGCCAGCAGCCAAACCTCGACTAGCGGGTACAATGAGCAGTTCTTC
NA	TRBV7-2	NA	TRBJ2-1	CASSLGPANNEQFF	TGTGCCAGCAGCCTCGGCCCCGCGAACAATGAGCAGTTCTTC
NA	TRBV28	few	TRBJ2-3	CASSVSGGDTQYF	TGTGCCAGCAGTGTTAGCGGTGGAGATACGCAGTATTTT
NA	TRBV3-1/TRBV3-2	once	TRBJ1-5	CASSVWYQRVNSNQPQHF	TGTGCCAGCAGCGTATGGTATCAGAGAGTAAATAGCAATCAGCCCCAGCATTTT
NA	TRBV7-2	NA	TRBJ2-1	CASSFGGQGREQFF	TGTGCCAGCAGCTTCGGCGGGCAGGGGAGGGAGCAGTTCTTC
NA	TRBV18	NA	TRBJ1-5	CASSPPEGSQPQHF	TGTGCCAGCTCACCACCGGAGGGGTCCCAGCCCCAGCATTTT
NA	TRBV24-1	NA	TRBJ1-2	CATSGNYGYTF	TGTGCCACCAGTGGAAACTATGGCTACACCTTC
TRBD1	TRBV29-1	NA	TRBJ2-5	CSDRDRGRETQYF	TGCAGCGACCGCGACAGGGGGCGAGAGACCCAGTACTTC
NA	TRBV30	NA	TRBJ2-5	CAWSSYQETQYF	TGTGCCTGGAGTTCGTACCAAGAGACCCAGTACTTC
NA	TRBV28	NA	TRBJ1-6	CASSLQLNSPLHF	TGTGCCAGCAGTTTACAGCTTAATTCACCCCTCCACTTT
NA	TRBV18	NA	TRBJ1-1	CASSTLAPATAMNTEAFF	TGTGCCAGCTCTACATTGGCGCCGGCGACAGCCATGAACACTGAAGCTTTCTTT
NA	TRBV5-1	NA	TRBJ2-1	CASSAPSSRGKQFF	TGCGCCAGCAGCGCCCCTTCGAGTCGGGGAAAGCAGTTCTTC
NA	TRBV9	NA	TRBJ1-2	CASSVRHGGDYGYTF	TGTGCCAGCAGCGTCAGGCATGGGGGCGACTATGGCTACACCTTC
TRBD2	TRBV6-2/TRBV6-3	NA	TRBJ2-1	CASSLTSGPSYNEQFF	TGTGCCAGCAGTTTGACTAGCGGGCCTTCCTACAATGAGCAGTTCTTC
NA	TRBV6-5	NA	TRBJ2-3	CASRATTDTQYF	TGTGCCAGCAGGGCTACCACAGATACGCAGTATTTT
NA	TRBV3-1/TRBV3-2	NA	TRBJ1-4	CASSQESWEKLFF	TGTGCCAGCAGCCAAGAATCTTGGGAAAAACTGTTTTTT
NA	TRBV11-2	NA	TRBJ2-4	CASSLDWLGSYIQYF	TGTGCCAGCAGCTTAGATTGGCTAGGCTCCTACATTCAGTACTTC
TRBD1	TRBV3-1/TRBV3-2	NA	TRBJ2-7	CASRAPGQGAYEQYF	TGTGCCAGCAGGGCTCCGGGACAGGGGGCGTACGAGCAGTACTTC
NA	TRBV29-1	NA	TRBJ1-2	CSAGDYGYTF	TGCAGCGCAGGGGACTATGGCTACACCTTC
TRBD1	TRBV6-5	NA	TRBJ1-1	CASLRTGGGTEAFF	TGTGCCAGCCTTAGGACAGGGGGCGGCACTGAAGCTTTCTTT
TRBD1	TRBV19	NA	TRBJ2-3	CASSAHRGIGTDTQYF	TGTGCCAGTAGTGCTCACAGGGGAATTGGGACAGATACGCAGTATTTT
NA	TRBV2	NA	TRBJ1-2	CASSRSGNYGYTF	TGTGCCAGCAGTCGGAGTGGGAACTATGGCTACACCTTC
NA	TRBV27	once	TRBJ2-3	CASSLSMWAGQEDTQYF	TGTGCCAGCAGTTTATCGATGTGGGCAGGGCAAGAAGATACGCAGTATTTT
NA	TRBV20-1	NA	TRBJ2-7	CSAPGPYEQYF	TGCAGTGCTCCCGGACCGTACGAGCAGTACTTC
NA	TRBV6-2/TRBV6-3	few	TRBJ1-5	CASSYLGGSNQPQHF	TGTGCCAGCAGTTATCTGGGAGGTAGCAATCAGCCCCAGCATTTT
TRBD1	TRBV7-6	NA	TRBJ1-6	CASSQGGAFNSPLHF	TGTGCCAGCAGCCAGGGGGGGGCCTTTAATTCACCCCTCCACTTT
NA	TRBV7-3	NA	TRBJ2-2	CASSPPGSGELFF	TGTGCCAGCAGCCCGCCCGGGAGCGGGGAGCTGTTTTTT
NA	TRBV28	NA	TRBJ2-5	CASSEGGARQETQYF	TGTGCCAGCAGTGAGGGGGGAGCTCGGCAAGAGACCCAGTACTTC
NA	TRBV4-1	NA	TRBJ1-5	CASSQDPMTDYQPQHF	TGCGCCAGCAGCCAAGATCCTATGACGGACTATCAGCCCCAGCATTTT
TRBD1	TRBV7-7	NA	TRBJ2-7	CASSPNPGTAYEQYF	TGTGCTAGCAGCCCGAACCCCGGGACAGCCTACGAGCAGTACTTC
TRBD1	TRBV4-1	once	TRBJ1-2	CASSQDPEGAQFYGYTF	TGCGCCAGCAGCCAAGATCCTGAGGGGGCCCAATTCTATGGCTACACCTTC
NA	TRBV5-6	few	TRBJ1-5	CASSLGQLNQPQHF	TGTGCCAGCAGCTTGGGACAGCTAAATCAGCCCCAGCATTTT